This T cell receptor beta chain stems from a study of T cells in Graves' hyperthyroidism and ophthalmopathy. Study-wide results and caveats: Separating ophthalmopathy from stable hyperthyroidism was achieved by a 13 V-J model.

Regions amplified from RNA transcripts were the TCR beta CDR3 regions. HTBI primers were used for first-round RT-PCR of the TCR CDR3. Each CDR3 protein is one row after TCRdb ran MiXCR on the multiplex PCR reads. The table has about 400,000 distinct CDR3 sequences, approximately 14% seen once. This clonotype has ten or more counts. Its antigen is currently unknown. The origin of this receptor is a woman aged 60-75 years with Graves' ophthalmopathy. Material: blood.

The CDR3 sequence is CASSLPGQGSNQPQHF. The CDR3 nucleotides read TGTGCCAGCAGTTTACCTGGACAGGGCTCCAATCAGCCCCAGCATTTT. The chain has TRBV28 and TRBJ1-5; 8 nucleotides agree with TRBD1. The CDR3 extends over 16 amino acids. Germline CDR1 MDHEN, CDR2 SYDVKM. V was pared by 2 bases and J by 3 bases, with 6 bases of the junction left unmatched. The entire variable domain, with the rest obtained from reference TRBV28 and TRBJ1-5, is as follows: DVKVTQSSRYLVKRTGEKVFLECVQDMDHENMFWYRQDPGLGLRLIYFSYDVKMKEKGDIPEGYSVSREKKERFSLILESASTNQTSMYLCASSLPGQGSNQPQHFGDGTRLSIL.